This T cell receptor (beta chain) was observed in a study of blood T cells in healthy people across ages. Together with a sample-barcoded 5' primer, a J-beta primer mix was included in a second PCR lasting about 7 to 12 cycles. TCRdb called the 5' RACE reads again in MiXCR, with one record for every CDR3 protein. The sample holds 750,000 to 1,000,000 distinct CDR3 sequences, about 28% seen once. Unmatched junction bases numbered 5, after V lost 9 bases and J lost 3 bases. CDR3 length equals 12 residues. Germline loops: CDR1 LNHDA, CDR2 SQIVND (reference sequence). Notes on this clonotype: The antigen is unknown.

Broader study findings: For the donors, CMV status was unknown and possibly confounded expanded clonotype changes.

This same sample was also part of a study on T cells of mothers and their children.

This chain connects TRBV19 to TRBJ2-7, with 7 bases matching TRBD1. Sequencing used blood. This clonotype was obtained from a woman aged 40 to 50 in good health. The CDR3 protein is CASTGVGYEQYF. CDR3 nucleotide sequence: TGTGCCAGCACAGGGGTTGGCTACGAGCAGTACTTC.